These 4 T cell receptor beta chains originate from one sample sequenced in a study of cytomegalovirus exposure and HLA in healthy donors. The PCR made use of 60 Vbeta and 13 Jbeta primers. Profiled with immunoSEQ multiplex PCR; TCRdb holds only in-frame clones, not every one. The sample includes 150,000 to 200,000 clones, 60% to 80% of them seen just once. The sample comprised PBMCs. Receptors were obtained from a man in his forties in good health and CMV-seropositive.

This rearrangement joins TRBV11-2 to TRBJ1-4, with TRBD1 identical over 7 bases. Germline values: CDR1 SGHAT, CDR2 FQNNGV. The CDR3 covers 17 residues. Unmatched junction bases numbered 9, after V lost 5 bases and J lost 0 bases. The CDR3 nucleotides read TGTGCCAGCAGCCCATACAGGGGAGGCACAACTAATGAAAAACTGTTTTTT. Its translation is CASSPYRGGTTNEKLFF.

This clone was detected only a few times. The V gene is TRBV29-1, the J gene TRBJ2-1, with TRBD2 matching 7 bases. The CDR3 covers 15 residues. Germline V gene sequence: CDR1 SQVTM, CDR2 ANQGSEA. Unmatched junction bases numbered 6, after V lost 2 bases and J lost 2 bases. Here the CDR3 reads CSVEYRLAAYNEQFF. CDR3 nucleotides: TGCAGCGTTGAATACCGGCTAGCGGCCTACAATGAGCAGTTCTTC.

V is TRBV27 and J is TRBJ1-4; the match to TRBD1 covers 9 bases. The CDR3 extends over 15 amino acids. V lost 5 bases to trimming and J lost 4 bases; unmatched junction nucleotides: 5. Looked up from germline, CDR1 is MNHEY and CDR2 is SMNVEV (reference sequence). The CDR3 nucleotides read TGTGCCAGCAGTGGACCGGGACAGGGTAATGAAAAACTGTTTTTT. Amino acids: CASSGPGQGNEKLFF.

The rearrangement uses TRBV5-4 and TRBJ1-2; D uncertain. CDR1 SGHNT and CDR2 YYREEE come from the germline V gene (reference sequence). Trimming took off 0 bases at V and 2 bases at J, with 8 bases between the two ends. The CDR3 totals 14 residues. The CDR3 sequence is CASSLDRENYGYTF. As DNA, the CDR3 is TGTGCCAGCAGCTTGGATAGGGAGAACTATGGCTACACCTTC.